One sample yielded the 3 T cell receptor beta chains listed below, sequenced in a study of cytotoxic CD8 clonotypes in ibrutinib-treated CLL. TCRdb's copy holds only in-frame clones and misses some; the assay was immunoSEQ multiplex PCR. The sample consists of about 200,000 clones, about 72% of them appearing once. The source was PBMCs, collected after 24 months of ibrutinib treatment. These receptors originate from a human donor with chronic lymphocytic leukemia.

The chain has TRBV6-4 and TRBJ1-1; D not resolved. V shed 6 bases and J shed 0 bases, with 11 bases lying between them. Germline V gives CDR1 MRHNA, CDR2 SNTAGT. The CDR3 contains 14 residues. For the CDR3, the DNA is TGTGCCAGCAGACCCCAGGCTTTGAACACTGAAGCTTTCTTT. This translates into CASRPQALNTEAFF.

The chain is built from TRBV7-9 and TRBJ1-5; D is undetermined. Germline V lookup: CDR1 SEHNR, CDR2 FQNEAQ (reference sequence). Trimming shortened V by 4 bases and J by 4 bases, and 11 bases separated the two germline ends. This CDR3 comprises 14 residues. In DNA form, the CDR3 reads TGTGCCAGCAGCTGGAATGGGCCAAATCAGCCCCAGCATTTT. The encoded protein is CASSWNGPNQPQHF.

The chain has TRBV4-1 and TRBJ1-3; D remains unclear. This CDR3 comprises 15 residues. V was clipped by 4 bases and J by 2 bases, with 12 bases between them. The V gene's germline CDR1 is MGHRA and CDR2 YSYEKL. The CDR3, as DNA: TGCGCCAGCAGCCCCAGCTACGGGACTGGAAACACCATATATTTT. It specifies CASSPSYGTGNTIYF.